Below are 10 T cell receptor beta chains sequenced from a single sample in a study of cytomegalovirus exposure and HLA in healthy donors. Primers included in the PCR were 60 Vbeta and 13 Jbeta primers. Sequencing was performed with immunoSEQ multiplex PCR; in TCRdb, only in-frame clones are kept and a portion is missing. Of about 160,000 clones in the sample, 75% to 85% are singletons; the top ten hold around 6%. Specimen: PBMCs. The source of these receptors is a man aged 50 or older in good health and CMV-seropositive.

This clone appeared a single time. The chain has TRBV2 and TRBJ1-6; 8 nucleotides agree with TRBD1. Germline lookup yields CDR1 SNHLY and CDR2 FYNNEI. The CDR3 totals 15 residues. The ends lost 2 bases at V and 9 bases at J; junction bases unmatched: 6. The CDR3 reads CASSEQQGASSPLHF. The CDR3 coding sequence is TGTGCCAGCAGTGAACAGCAGGGGGCCAGTTCACCCCTCCACTTT.

The chain couples TRBV6-1 to TRBJ1-4, with unresolved D. The CDR3 spans 12 residues. Germline V gene data show CDR1 as MNHNS and CDR2 as SASEGT. Between the trimmed V and J ends, which lost 4 bases and 8 bases, there was a span of 8 bases. CDR3 DNA: TGTGCCAGCAGTGTTGCTGGCGAAAAACTGTTTTTT. Its translation is CASSVAGEKLFF.

This chain links TRBV30 with TRBJ2-5; D may be TRBD1 (6 bases). The germline gives CDR1 GTSNPN, CDR2 SVGIG (reference sequence). V lost 2 bases and J lost 6, with 10 bases in between. CDR3 size: 12 residues. CDR3 DNA sequence: TGTGCCTGGAGTAAAGGGGGTAAGACCCAGTACTTC. Protein product: CAWSKGGKTQYF.

The chain employs TRBV5-6 and TRBJ2-7; D may be TRBD1 (5 bases). Trimming stripped 3 bases from V and 1 base from J, with 11 bases between. CDR1 SGHDT and CDR2 YYEEEE come from the germline V gene. The CDR3 runs 14 residues. CDR3 DNA: TGTGCCAGCAGCTACTCGACAGAATCCTACGAGCAGTACTTC. This gives the protein CASSYSTESYEQYF.

The chain has TRBV4-1 and TRBJ1-5; no clear D. This CDR3 region has 15 residues. Trimming pared 1 base from V and 6 bases from J, leaving 13 bases between. Germline V CDR1 and CDR2: MGHRA, YSYEKL. The CDR3 DNA is TGCGCCAGCAGCCAAGGCTTGGGAGTGGGTCAGCCCCAGCATTTT. Amino acids: CASSQGLGVGQPQHF.

The chain joins TRBV29-1 to TRBJ1-1; 7 positions match TRBD1. This CDR3 is built from 14 residues. Per the germline V gene, CDR1 is SQVTM and CDR2 is ANQGSEA. CDR3: CSSSKGQQNTEAFF. The CDR3, as DNA: TGCAGTAGTAGTAAGGGACAGCAGAACACTGAAGCTTTCTTT. Based on the CDR3 plus reference TRBV29-1 and TRBJ1-1, the full variable domain is SAVISQKPSRDICQRGTSLTIQCQVDSQVTMMFWYRQQPGQSLTLIATANQGSEATYESGFVIDKFPISRPNLTFSTLTVSNMSPEDSSIYLCSSSKGQQNTEAFFGQGTRLTVV.

V gene TRBV25-1 combines with J gene TRBJ2-5, with TRBD1 as a possible D gene (5 bases). Deletions cut 3 bases from V and 1 base from J, with 12 bases between. The CDR3 length is 15 residues. The germline V gene has CDR1 MGHDK and CDR2 SYGVNS. The CDR3 loop reads CASSDQRQFQETQYF. CDR3 in DNA: TGTGCCAGCAGTGATCAAAGACAGTTCCAAGAGACCCAGTACTTC.

The J gene is TRBJ2-5, the V gene TRBV5-1; 9 nucleotides align to TRBD1. This CDR3 spans 15 amino acids. V shed 6 bases, J shed 3 bases, and the junction held 9 bases outside the gene matches. CDR1 SGHRS and CDR2 YFSETQ come from the germline V gene. DNA of the CDR3: TGCGCCAGCACCTCTGGCGGGACAGGGAAAGAGACCCAGTACTTC. Translation gives CASTSGGTGKETQYF.

V is TRBV6-5 and J is TRBJ2-2, with 8 bases aligning to TRBD2. The V and J ends lost 6 bases and 3 bases, in that order; junction bases with no gene match: 6. The germline V gene has CDR1 MNHEY and CDR2 SVGAGI. CDR3 length: 15 residues. DNA of the CDR3: TGTGCCAGCAGGAGCGGGAGATACCACACCGGGGAGCTGTTTTTT. Translation gives CASRSGRYHTGELFF.

The chain carries TRBV9 and TRBJ2-3; 11 bases are shared with TRBD2. V lost 0 bases, J lost 4 bases, and 7 bases stayed unmatched. Germline-derived CDR1 and CDR2 are SGDLS and YYNGEE. The CDR3 consists of 17 residues. This chain's CDR3 is CASSVETSGMRADTQYF. The CDR3 region has the DNA TGTGCCAGCAGCGTAGAGACTAGCGGGATGAGGGCAGATACGCAGTATTTT. The full variable domain, in which reference TRBV9 and TRBJ2-3 provide the parts outside the CDR3, is DSGVTQTPKHLITATGQRVTLRCSPRSGDLSVYWYQQSLDQGLQFLIQYYNGEERAKGNILERFSAQQFPDLHSELNLSSLELGDSALYFCASSVETSGMRADTQYFGPGTRLTVL.